The rows below give T cell receptor beta chains drawn from one sample of a study of blood T cell repertoires in COVID-19. The method was immunoSEQ multiplex PCR; TCRdb's version includes in-frame clones alone and lacks a portion of them. The table includes more than 80,000 clones, around 80% detected once. Sequencing input: peripheral blood. All receptors come from an elderly man with COVID-19, enrolled during active disease. Each CDR3 is given with its conserved first and last residue. D genes are given only for firm matches. Only some rows state a clone size, as once, few, many or a class for expanded clones.

v_gene	d_gene	abundance	j_gene	CDR3aa	CDR3nt
TRBV7-8	TRBD2	-	TRBJ2-1	CASTKREVLWEQFF	TGTGCCAGCACCAAGCGGGAGGTCCTTTGGGAGCAGTTCTTC
TRBV25-1	TRBD2	once	TRBJ2-7	CASSAGGGRGEQYF	TGTGCCAGCAGTGCCGGGGGGGGTAGGGGAGAGCAGTACTTC
TRBV5-1	TRBD1	-	TRBJ1-3	CASSFTGGSGNTIYF	TGCGCCAGCAGCTTTACAGGGGGCTCTGGAAACACCATATATTTT
TRBV5-1	TRBD1	-	TRBJ1-1	CASSLTGVNTEAFF	TGCGCCAGCAGCTTAACAGGGGTGAACACTGAAGCTTTCTTT
TRBV18	TRBD2	-	TRBJ2-1	CASSLPRAGGPSQEQFF	TGTGCCAGCTCACTCCCCCGAGCGGGAGGGCCCTCACAGGAGCAGTTCTTC
TRBV10-3	TRBD2	-	TRBJ2-5	CAISSTLAEETQYF	TGTGCCATTTCTTCGACACTAGCGGAAGAGACCCAGTACTTC
TRBV2	-	-	TRBJ1-3	CASSQTFAGNTIYF	TGTGCCAGCAGTCAGACTTTTGCTGGAAACACCATATATTTT
TRBV28	-	-	TRBJ1-5	CASSSNQNQPQHF	TGTGCCAGCAGTTCCAATCAGAATCAGCCCCAGCATTTT
TRBV10-3	TRBD1	-	TRBJ1-2	CATEGQGEDGYTF	TGTGCCACTGAGGGACAGGGGGAAGATGGCTACACCTTC
TRBV11-3	-	-	TRBJ2-3	CASSFGGRTADTQYF	TGTGCCAGCAGCTTCGGGGGGCGCACCGCAGATACGCAGTATTTT
TRBV11-2	-	few	TRBJ1-4	CASSFGGAGEKLFF	TGTGCCAGCAGCTTTGGAGGGGCAGGTGAAAAACTGTTTTTT
TRBV27	-	-	TRBJ2-7	CASSSQPGVYEQYF	TGTGCCAGCAGTTCTCAACCGGGGGTCTACGAGCAGTACTTC
TRBV2	TRBD1	-	TRBJ2-7	CASRPGQTTYEQYF	TGTGCCAGCAGGCCGGGACAGACCACCTACGAGCAGTACTTC
TRBV19	TRBD1	once	TRBJ2-7	CASSPGTGVKYEQYF	TGTGCCAGTAGTCCCGGGACAGGGGTCAAGTACGAGCAGTACTTC
TRBV7-2	TRBD2	-	TRBJ2-5	CASSFARGLASPLTTQYF	TGTGCCAGCAGCTTCGCAAGGGGACTAGCCTCACCCCTCACGACCCAGTACTTC
TRBV18	TRBD1	-	TRBJ1-1	CASRQGVNTEAFF	TGTGCCAGTAGACAGGGAGTGAACACTGAAGCTTTCTTT
TRBV18	-	-	TRBJ2-2	CASSPQGMNTGELFF	TGTGCCAGCTCACCACAGGGGATGAACACCGGGGAGCTGTTTTTT
TRBV4-1	-	-	TRBJ1-3	CASSHYGDTIYF	TGCGCCAGCAGCCACTACGGGGACACCATATATTTT
TRBV25-1	-	-	TRBJ2-1	CASSRYIESNEQFF	TGTGCCAGCAGTCGGTATATCGAATCCAATGAGCAGTTCTTC
TRBV20-1	TRBD2	-	TRBJ2-7	CSASPFERERNEQYF	TGCAGTGCTAGTCCTTTTGAGCGGGAGAGAAACGAGCAGTACTTC
TRBV6-2/TRBV6-3	-	-	TRBJ1-1	CASSQQVTNTEAFF	TGTGCCAGCAGTCAACAGGTAACCAACACTGAAGCTTTCTTT
TRBV9	-	few	TRBJ2-3	CASSVEDSTSTDTQYF	TGTGCCAGCAGCGTAGAAGACAGTACTAGCACAGATACGCAGTATTTT
TRBV19	-	-	TRBJ2-3	CASSIDRTMDTQYF	TGTGCCAGTAGTATAGATCGTACTATGGATACGCAGTATTTT
TRBV7-9	TRBD2	-	TRBJ2-3	CASSFSGRADTQYF	TGTGCCAGCAGCTTTAGCGGGAGAGCAGATACGCAGTATTTT
TRBV6-1	TRBD1	-	TRBJ1-5	CASSEAGGRQPQHF	TGTGCCAGCAGTGAGGCAGGGGGCCGGCAGCCCCAGCATTTT
TRBV18	-	-	TRBJ1-5	CASSLDRNGEPQHF	TGTGCCAGCTCCCTCGACAGGAATGGTGAGCCCCAGCATTTT
TRBV6-5	-	-	TRBJ2-7	CASTGETYEQYF	TGTGCCAGCACAGGGGAGACCTACGAGCAGTACTTC
TRBV10-2	-	-	TRBJ2-5	CASSSAQETQYF	TGCGCCAGCAGTAGCGCACAAGAGACCCAGTACTTC
TRBV4-3	-	-	TRBJ1-2	CASSQEGGYGYTF	TGCGCCAGCAGCCAAGAGGGGGGCTATGGCTACACCTTC
TRBV2	-	-	TRBJ1-1	CASRTEPMNTEAFF	TGTGCCAGCAGGACAGAACCCATGAACACTGAAGCTTTCTTT
TRBV6-5	-	-	TRBJ1-4	CASSYGGMGNEKLFF	TGTGCCAGCAGTTACGGCGGGATGGGGAATGAAAAACTGTTTTTT